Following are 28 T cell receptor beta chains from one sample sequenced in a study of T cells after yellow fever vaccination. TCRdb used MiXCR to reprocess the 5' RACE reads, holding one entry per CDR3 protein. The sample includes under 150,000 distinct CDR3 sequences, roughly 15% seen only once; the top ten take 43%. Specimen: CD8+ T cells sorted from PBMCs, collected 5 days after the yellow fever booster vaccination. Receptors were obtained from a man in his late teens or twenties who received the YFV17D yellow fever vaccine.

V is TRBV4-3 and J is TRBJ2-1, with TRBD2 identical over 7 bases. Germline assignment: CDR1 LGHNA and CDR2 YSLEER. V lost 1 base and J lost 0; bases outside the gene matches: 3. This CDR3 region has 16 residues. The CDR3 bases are TGCGCCAGCAGCCAAGCCCTAGCGGACTCCTACAATGAGCAGTTCTTC. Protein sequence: CASSQALADSYNEQFF.

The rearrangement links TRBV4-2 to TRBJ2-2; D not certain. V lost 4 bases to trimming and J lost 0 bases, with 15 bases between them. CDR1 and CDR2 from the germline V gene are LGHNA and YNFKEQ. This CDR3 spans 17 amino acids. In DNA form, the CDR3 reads TGTGCCAGCAGCCCCCAACACCCTATCGCGAACACCGGGGAGCTGTTTTTT. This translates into CASSPQHPIANTGELFF.

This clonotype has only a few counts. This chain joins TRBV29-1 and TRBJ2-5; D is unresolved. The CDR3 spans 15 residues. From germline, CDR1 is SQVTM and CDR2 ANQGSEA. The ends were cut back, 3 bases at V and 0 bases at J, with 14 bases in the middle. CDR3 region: CSVEGVVRYQETQYF. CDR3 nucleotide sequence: TGCAGCGTTGAGGGTGTAGTGAGGTACCAAGAGACCCAGTACTTC.

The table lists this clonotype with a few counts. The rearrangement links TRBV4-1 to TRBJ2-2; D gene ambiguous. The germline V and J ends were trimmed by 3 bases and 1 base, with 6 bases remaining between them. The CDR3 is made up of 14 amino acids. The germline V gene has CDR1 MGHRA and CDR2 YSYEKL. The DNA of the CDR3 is TGCGCCAGCAGCCAGAGGCAGAACACCGGGGAGCTGTTTTTT. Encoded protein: CASSQRQNTGELFF.

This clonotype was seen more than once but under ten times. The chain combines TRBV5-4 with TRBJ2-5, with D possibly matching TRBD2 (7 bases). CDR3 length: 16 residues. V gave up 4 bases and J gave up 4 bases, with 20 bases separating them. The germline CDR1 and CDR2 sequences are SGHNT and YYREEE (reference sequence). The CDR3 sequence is CASSEKGRGRGETQYF. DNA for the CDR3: TGTGCCAGCAGCGAGAAAGGGCGGGGGCGTGGAGAGACCCAGTACTTC. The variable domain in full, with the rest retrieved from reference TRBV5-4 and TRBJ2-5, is ETGVTQSPTHLIKTRGQQVTLRCSSQSGHNTVSWYQQALGQGPQFIFQYYREEENGRGNFPPRFSGLQFPNYSSELNVNALELDDSALYLCASSEKGRGRGETQYFGPGTRLLVL.

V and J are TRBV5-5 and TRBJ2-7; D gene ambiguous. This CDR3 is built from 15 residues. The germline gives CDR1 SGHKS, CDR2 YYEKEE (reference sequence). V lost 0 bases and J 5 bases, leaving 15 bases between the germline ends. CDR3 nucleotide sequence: TGTGCCAGCAGCTTGGCCTTAAAGAACCCTGACGAGCAGTACGTC. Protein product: CASSLALKNPDEQYV.

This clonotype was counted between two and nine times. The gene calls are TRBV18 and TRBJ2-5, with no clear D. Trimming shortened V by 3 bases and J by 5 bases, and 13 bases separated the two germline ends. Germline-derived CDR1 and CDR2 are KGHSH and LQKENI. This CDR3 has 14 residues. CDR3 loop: CASSPLSKMETQYF. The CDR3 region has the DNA TGTGCCAGCTCACCTTTGAGTAAAATGGAGACCCAGTACTTC.

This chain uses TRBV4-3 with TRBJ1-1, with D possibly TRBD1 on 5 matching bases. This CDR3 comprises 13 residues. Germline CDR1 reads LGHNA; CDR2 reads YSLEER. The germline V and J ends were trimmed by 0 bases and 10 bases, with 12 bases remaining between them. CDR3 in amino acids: CASSQDAQGVAFF. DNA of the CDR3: TGCGCCAGCAGCCAAGATGCGCAAGGGGTAGCTTTCTTT.

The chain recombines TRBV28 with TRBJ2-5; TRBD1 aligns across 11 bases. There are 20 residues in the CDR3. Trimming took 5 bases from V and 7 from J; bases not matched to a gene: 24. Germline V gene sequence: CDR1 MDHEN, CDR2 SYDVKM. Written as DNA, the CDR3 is TGTGCCAGCAGTACTCCCCCCGGGGGTACCGGGACAGGGGGGGATTTGACCCAGTACTTC. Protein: CASSTPPGGTGTGGDLTQYF.

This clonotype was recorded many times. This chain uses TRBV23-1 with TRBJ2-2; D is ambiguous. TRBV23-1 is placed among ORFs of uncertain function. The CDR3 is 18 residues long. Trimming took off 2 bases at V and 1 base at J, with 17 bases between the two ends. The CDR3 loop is CASSQGPQHRRNTGELFF. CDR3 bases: TGCGCCAGCAGTCAAGGCCCCCAACACCGCCGGAACACCGGGGAGCTGTTTTTT.

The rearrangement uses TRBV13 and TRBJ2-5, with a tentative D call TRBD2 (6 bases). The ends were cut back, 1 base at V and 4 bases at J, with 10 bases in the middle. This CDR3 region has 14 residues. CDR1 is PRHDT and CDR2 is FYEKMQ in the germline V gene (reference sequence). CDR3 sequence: CASSLEGGLETQYF. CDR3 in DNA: TGTGCCAGCAGCTTAGAAGGAGGGCTAGAGACCCAGTACTTC.

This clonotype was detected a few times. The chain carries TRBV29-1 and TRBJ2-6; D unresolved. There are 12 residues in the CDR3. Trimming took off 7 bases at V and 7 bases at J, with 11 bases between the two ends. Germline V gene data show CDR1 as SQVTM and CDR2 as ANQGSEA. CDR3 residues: CSALDEANVLTF. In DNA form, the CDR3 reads TGCAGCGCCCTAGATGAAGCCAACGTCCTGACTTTC.

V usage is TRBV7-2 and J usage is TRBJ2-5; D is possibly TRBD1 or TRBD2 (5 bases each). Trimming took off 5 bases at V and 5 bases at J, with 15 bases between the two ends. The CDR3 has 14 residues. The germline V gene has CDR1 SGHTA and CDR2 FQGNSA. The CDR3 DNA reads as TGTGCCAGCAGCGCCGGGACCCCTCGCGAGACCCAGTACTTC. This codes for CASSAGTPRETQYF.

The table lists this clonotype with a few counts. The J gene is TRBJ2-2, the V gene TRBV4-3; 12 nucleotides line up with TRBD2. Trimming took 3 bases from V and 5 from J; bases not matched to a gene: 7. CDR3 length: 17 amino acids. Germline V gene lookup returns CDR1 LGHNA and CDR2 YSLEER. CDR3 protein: CASSQYPSGGETGELFF. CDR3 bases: TGCGCCAGCAGCCAGTATCCTAGCGGGGGGGAAACCGGGGAGCTGTTTTTT.

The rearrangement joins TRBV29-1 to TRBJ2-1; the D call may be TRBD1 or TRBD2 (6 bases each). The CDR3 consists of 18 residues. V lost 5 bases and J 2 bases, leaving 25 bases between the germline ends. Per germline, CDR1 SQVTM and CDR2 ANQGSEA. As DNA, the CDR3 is TGCAGCGTTTGGGGGGAGACAGGAAACCCGAGGGCCTACAATGAGCAGTTCTTC. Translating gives CSVWGETGNPRAYNEQFF.

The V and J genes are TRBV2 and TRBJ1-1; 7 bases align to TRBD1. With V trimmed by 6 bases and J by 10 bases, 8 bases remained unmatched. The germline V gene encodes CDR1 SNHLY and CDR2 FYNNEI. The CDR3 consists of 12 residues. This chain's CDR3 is CASRAWKGAAFF. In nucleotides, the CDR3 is TGTGCCAGCAGAGCTTGGAAGGGGGCAGCTTTCTTT.

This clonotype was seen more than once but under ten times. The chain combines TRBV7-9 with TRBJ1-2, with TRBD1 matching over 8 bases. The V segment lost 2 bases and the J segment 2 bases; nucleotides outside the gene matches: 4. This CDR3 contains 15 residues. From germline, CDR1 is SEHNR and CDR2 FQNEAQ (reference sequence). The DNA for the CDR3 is TGTGCCAGCAGCTTACCGGGACAGGAGAACTATGGCTACACCTTC. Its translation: CASSLPGQENYGYTF.

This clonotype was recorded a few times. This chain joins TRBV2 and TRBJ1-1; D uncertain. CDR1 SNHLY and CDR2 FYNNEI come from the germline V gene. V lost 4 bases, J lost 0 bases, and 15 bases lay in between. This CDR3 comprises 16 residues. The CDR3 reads CASSGSPPGVNTEAFF. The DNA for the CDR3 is TGTGCCAGCAGTGGGTCACCGCCTGGGGTGAACACTGAAGCTTTCTTT. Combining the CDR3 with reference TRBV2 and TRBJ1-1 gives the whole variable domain EPEVTQTPSHQVTQMGQEVILRCVPISNHLYFYWYRQILGQKVEFLVSFYNNEISEKSEIFDDQFSVERPDGSNFTLKIRSTKLEDSAMYFCASSGSPPGVNTEAFFGQGTRLTVV.

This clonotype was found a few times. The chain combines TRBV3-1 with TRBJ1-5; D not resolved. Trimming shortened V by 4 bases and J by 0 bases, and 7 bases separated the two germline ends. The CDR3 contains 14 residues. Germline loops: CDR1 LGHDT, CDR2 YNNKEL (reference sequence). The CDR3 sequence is CASSPTYSNQPQHF. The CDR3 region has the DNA TGTGCCAGCAGCCCAACGTATAGCAATCAGCCCCAGCATTTT.

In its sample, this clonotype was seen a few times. The CDR3 sequence: CASSHTGNTEAFF. The CDR3 DNA reads as TGCGCCAGCAGCCACACCGGGAACACTGAAGCTTTCTTT. The V and J genes are TRBV4-1 and TRBJ1-1; D remains unclear. The germline CDR1 and CDR2 sequences are MGHRA and YSYEKL. Between the trimmed V and J ends, which lost 3 bases and 1 base, there was a span of 6 bases. The CDR3 sequence is 13 residues long.

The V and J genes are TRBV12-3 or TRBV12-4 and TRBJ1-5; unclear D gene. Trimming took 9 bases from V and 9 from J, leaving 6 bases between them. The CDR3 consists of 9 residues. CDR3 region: CASGVPQHF. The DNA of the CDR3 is TGTGCCAGTGGGGTGCCCCAGCATTTT.

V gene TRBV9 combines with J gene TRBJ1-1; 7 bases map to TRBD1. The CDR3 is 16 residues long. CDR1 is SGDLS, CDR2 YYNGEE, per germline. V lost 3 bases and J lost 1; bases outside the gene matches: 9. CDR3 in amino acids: CASSARQGGANTEAFF. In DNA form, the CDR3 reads TGTGCCAGCAGCGCCCGACAGGGAGGGGCGAACACTGAAGCTTTCTTT.

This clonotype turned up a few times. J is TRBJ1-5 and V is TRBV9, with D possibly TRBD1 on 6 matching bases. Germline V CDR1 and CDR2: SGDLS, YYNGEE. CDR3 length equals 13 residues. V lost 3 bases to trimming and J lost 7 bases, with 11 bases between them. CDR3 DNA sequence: TGTGCCAGCAGCGACGGAGGGGGGCAGCCCCAGCATTTT. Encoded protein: CASSDGGGQPQHF.

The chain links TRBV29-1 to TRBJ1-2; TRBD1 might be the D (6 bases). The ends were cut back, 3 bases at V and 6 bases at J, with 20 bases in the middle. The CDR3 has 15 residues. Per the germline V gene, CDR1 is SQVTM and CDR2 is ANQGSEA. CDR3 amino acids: CSVDLRGAKVDGYTF. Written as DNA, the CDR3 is TGCAGCGTTGACCTTCGGGGGGCGAAGGTTGATGGCTACACCTTC.

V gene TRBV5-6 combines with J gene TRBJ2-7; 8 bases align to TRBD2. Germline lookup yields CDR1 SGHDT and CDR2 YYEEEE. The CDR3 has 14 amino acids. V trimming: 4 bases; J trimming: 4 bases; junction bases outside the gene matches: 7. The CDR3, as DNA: TGTGCCAGCAGCCGGGAGGGGTCCAAGTACGAGCAGTACTTC. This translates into CASSREGSKYEQYF. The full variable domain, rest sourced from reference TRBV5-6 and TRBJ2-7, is DAGVTQSPTHLIKTRGQQVTLRCSPKSGHDTVSWYQQALGQGPQFIFQYYEEEERQRGNFPDRFSGHQFPNYSSELNVNALLLGDSALYLCASSREGSKYEQYFGPGTRLTVT.

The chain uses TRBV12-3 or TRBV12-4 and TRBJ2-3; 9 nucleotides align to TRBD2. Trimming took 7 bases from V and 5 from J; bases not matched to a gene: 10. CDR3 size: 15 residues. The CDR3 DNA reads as TGTGCCAGCACCCCAATAGCGGGGGTGGGAGATACGCAGTATTTT. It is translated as CASTPIAGVGDTQYF.

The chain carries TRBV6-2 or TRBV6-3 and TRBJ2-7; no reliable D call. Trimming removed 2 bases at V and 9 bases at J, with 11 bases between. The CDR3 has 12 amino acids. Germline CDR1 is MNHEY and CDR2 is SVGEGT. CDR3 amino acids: CASSYEVSGQYF. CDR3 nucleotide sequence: TGTGCCAGCAGTTACGAGGTTTCCGGGCAGTACTTC.

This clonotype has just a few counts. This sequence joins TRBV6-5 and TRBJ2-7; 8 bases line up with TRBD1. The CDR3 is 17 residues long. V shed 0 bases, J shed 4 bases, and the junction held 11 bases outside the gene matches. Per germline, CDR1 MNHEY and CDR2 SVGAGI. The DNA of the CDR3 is TGTGCCAGCAGTTACTCCGGGACAGGTCTAAGCGTGTACGAGCAGTACTTC. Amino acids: CASSYSGTGLSVYEQYF.